This paragraph reports one T cell receptor (beta chain). Its antigen remains undetermined. The record has no base qualities; no much larger clone is one base away. The sample belongs to a study of blood T cell repertoires in COVID-19 (dated by TCRdb to between 2020 and 2021). Describing the broader study: Collaborator samples came from the United States, Italy and Spain and covered acute and convalescent phases of COVID-19. The prospective study material was composed of cDNA or gDNA derived from T cells, B-cell-depleted T cells, or PBMCs. Deeply sampled blood TCRbeta repertoires from subjects exposed to, actively infected with, or recovered from COVID-19 were included in the dataset. The repertoires were made available in a free public database intended to serve as a resource for research on the immune response to SARS-CoV-2. Samples came from the ongoing ImmuneRACE study (first 160 participants) plus 1,254 subjects from 6 global collaborators. A de-identified subject ID, COVID-19 status, age in years and sex were almost always included in the sample metadata. Where available, HLA class I and class II types were taken from metadata supplied by the sample provider and were not determined by assay-based typing.

Samples from volunteer blood donors who had recovered from COVID-19 were contributed by a second Seattle source. Whole blood was collected in K2EDTA tubes by collaborating institutions according to the institutions' own protocols. Collaborator samples were shipped for TCRbeta analysis as frozen whole blood, isolated PBMCs, or DNA extracted from either sample type. The immunoSEQ Assay, a bias-controlled multiplex PCR, was used to amplify TCRbeta CDR3 regions from genomic DNA. The paper's data handling went like this. Within the assay, amplification of reference gene primers was used to estimate how many nucleated cells each sample contained. To quantify the absolute abundance of each unique TCRbeta CDR3 rearrangement, sequence reads were collapsed and filtered. For each sample, productive Simpson clonality was calculated as the square root of Simpson's diversity index across productive rearrangements. The table was pulled from immuneACCESS by TCRdb, which kept in-frame rearrangements only. Such tables lose some clones; where checked, under half of the loss comes from unresolved V genes, and the rest has no known cause. V, J and clone size are taken as reported in that table, and D and trimming were inferred from the DNA itself. In all, the sample holds roughly 300,000 clones, and 87% of those were seen once. The biggest ten clones account for 6.5% to 9.5% of the sample.

From its cysteine to its phenylalanine, the CDR3 spans 14 amino acids. The read is trimmed to its CDR3 DNA, 42 bases read in frame from base 1. CDR1 is given as SGHRS and CDR2 as YFSETQ, both from the germline V gene. Relative to germline, V is 4 bases shorter and J is 1 base shorter, with 11 bases between their ends. The investigation overall reported the following: The amount of clinical and demographic metadata varied by source and participant and was provided uncurated.

The chain uses TRBV5-1 and TRBJ1-2; confidence is insufficient to name the D gene. The sequence derives from a woman in her 50s who had recovered from COVID-19. The specimen was peripheral blood. The DNA is TGCGCCAGCAGCCTGCTTCGGGGTAACTATGGCTACACCTTC. Its protein reads: CASSLLRGNYGYTF.